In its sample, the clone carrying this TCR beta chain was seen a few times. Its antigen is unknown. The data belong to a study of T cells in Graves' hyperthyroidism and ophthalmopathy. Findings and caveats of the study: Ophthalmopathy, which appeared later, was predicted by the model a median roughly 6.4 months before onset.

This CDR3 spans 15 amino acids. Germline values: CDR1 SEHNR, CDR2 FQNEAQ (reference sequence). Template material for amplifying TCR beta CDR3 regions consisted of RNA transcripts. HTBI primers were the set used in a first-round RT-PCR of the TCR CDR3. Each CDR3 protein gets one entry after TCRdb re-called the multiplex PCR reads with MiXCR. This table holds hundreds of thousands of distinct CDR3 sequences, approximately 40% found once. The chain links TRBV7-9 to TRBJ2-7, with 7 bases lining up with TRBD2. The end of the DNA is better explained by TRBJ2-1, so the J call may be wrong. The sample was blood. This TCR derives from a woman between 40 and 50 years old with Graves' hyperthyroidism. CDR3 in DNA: TGTGCCAGCAGCTTAGGACCGGGAGGCGACAATGAGCAGTTCTTC. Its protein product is CASSLGPGGDNEQFF.